What follows describes a single T cell receptor (beta chain). Assignments of participants to cohorts depended upon their own reported clinical history. The method was immunoSEQ multiplex PCR; TCRdb's version includes in-frame clones alone and lacks a portion of them. Of 150,000 or so clones in the sample, 87% were seen once. Germline loops: CDR1 SQVTM, CDR2 ANQGSEA. V gave up 7 bases and J gave up 5 bases; unmatched junction bases: 16. The CDR3 runs to 16 residues. The data belong to a study of blood T cell repertoires in COVID-19. In the study overall: The United States, Italy and Spain provided the acute and convalescent COVID-19 samples. PBMCs, B-cell-depleted T cells, or T cells provided the cDNA or gDNA that made up the material.

Sequenced material: PBMCs or T cells enriched from blood (not recorded which). This receptor was taken from a human donor with acute COVID-19. The donor label of this sample is uncertain. This chain joins TRBV29-1 and TRBJ2-2; 7 bases fit TRBD1. CDR3 in DNA: TGCAGCGGAGAGGTTGGGGACAGCCTAGGGACCGGGGAGCTGTTTTTT. It specifies CSGEVGDSLGTGELFF.